This T cell receptor beta chain was profiled in a study of shared clonotypes between healthy human individuals. CDR3 length: 15 amino acids. The V gene's germline CDR1 is SGDLS and CDR2 YYNGEE. J gave up 6 bases and V 0 bases, and 6 bases lay outside the gene matches. Generated by immunoSEQ multiplex PCR, the TCRdb table keeps only in-frame clones and is missing some. The data show roughly 2.4 million clones, nearly 97% seen once. The chain has TRBV9 and TRBJ2-7; 10 nucleotides match TRBD1. Sequenced input: naive CD4+ T cells sorted from blood. The sample's subset: CD45RA+ positively selected. The sequence derives from a man aged 18 to 29 in good health. The CDR3 nucleotides read TGTGCCAGCAGCGTAGGAGGGACAGGGGCGGGCGAGCAGTACTTC. This codes for CASSVGGTGAGEQYF.